Listed below are T cell receptor beta chains from one sample, sequenced in a study of cytomegalovirus exposure and HLA in healthy donors. Only in-frame clones appear in the TCRdb table, and some are missing; sequencing was by immunoSEQ multiplex PCR. The repertoire holds around 96,000 clones, with approximately 64% as singletons. The sample taken for sequencing was PBMCs. The receptor set was obtained from a man aged 60-69 years in good health and CMV-seronegative. CDR3s include the opening cysteine and the closing phenylalanine or tryptophan. D genes are given only for firm matches. Only part of the rows carry a size: once, few, many, or a class if the clone is expanded.

TRBJ1-4 NA NA TRBV12-5 CASGLVQGSTINEKLFF TGTGCTAGTGGTTTGGTACAGGGATCCACCATTAATGAAAAACTGTTTTTT
TRBJ2-7 TRBD1 NA TRBV4-1 CASSRTPDRGVYEQYF TGCGCCAGCAGCCGAACCCCAGACAGGGGGGTCTACGAGCAGTACTTC
TRBJ1-5 TRBD1 NA TRBV19 CASSFTGGGQPQHF TGTGCCAGTAGTTTTACAGGGGGCGGCCAGCCCCAGCATTTT
TRBJ1-6 NA once TRBV5-1 CASSLFSENSPLHF TGCGCCAGCAGCTTGTTCTCGGAGAATTCACCCCTCCACTTT
TRBJ2-1 TRBD1 NA TRBV11-2 CASSLGQVVVNEQFF TGTGCCAGCAGCTTGGGACAGGTAGTTGTGAATGAGCAGTTCTTC
TRBJ2-7 TRBD2 NA TRBV7-6 CASSLASPSGRATYSYEQYF TGTGCCAGCAGCTTAGCGTCCCCTAGCGGGAGGGCCACTTATAGCTACGAGCAGTACTTC
TRBJ1-1 TRBD1 few TRBV13 CASSGPGGTEAFF TGTGCCAGCAGTGGACCAGGGGGCACTGAAGCTTTCTTT
TRBJ2-1 NA NA TRBV18 CASSPSSFYNEQFF TGTGCCAGCTCACCCTCGTCCTTCTACAATGAGCAGTTCTTC
TRBJ1-1 NA NA TRBV7-9 CASNLGGRGNTEAFF TGTGCCAGCAACTTAGGTGGTCGGGGGAACACTGAAGCTTTCTTT
TRBJ2-1 NA few TRBV21-1 CASSKGVSSYNEQFF TGTGCCAGCTCTAAGGGGGTGAGCTCCTACAATGAGCAGTTCTTC
TRBJ2-1 TRBD2 NA TRBV5-1 CASSFWSITSGWEGEQFF TGCGCCAGCAGCTTTTGGTCAATTACTAGCGGTTGGGAAGGTGAGCAGTTCTTC
TRBJ2-2 NA NA TRBV5-1 CASSGLTGNTGELFF TGCGCCAGCAGCGGGTTGACAGGGAACACCGGGGAGCTGTTTTTT
TRBJ2-7 NA NA TRBV6-5 CASLGANEQYF TGTGCCAGCCTAGGGGCCAACGAGCAGTACTTC
TRBJ2-7 NA medium-sized TRBV11-2 CASRPGTQYEQYF TGTGCCAGCAGGCCCGGGACACAGTACGAGCAGTACTTC
TRBJ2-5 NA NA TRBV6-5 CASSYRVFETQYF TGTGCCAGCAGTTACCGGGTTTTCGAGACCCAGTACTTC
TRBJ1-3 NA NA TRBV6-5 CASRKGAGNTIYF TGTGCCAGCAGAAAAGGGGCCGGAAACACCATATATTTT
TRBJ2-2 NA NA TRBV9 CASSGSVSGYNGELFF TGTGCCAGCAGCGGTAGCGTGAGCGGGTATAACGGGGAGCTGTTTTTT
TRBJ2-1 TRBD2 few TRBV7-2 CASSLDLAGGGHEQFF TGTGCCAGCAGCTTAGACTTAGCGGGAGGAGGCCATGAGCAGTTCTTC
TRBJ2-1 NA NA TRBV25-1 CASSEDSRSYNEQFF TGTGCCAGCAGTGAAGACTCGAGGTCATACAATGAGCAGTTCTTC
TRBJ2-3 TRBD1 NA TRBV9 CASSVRGDRVTDTQYF TGTGCCAGCAGCGTTCGCGGGGACAGGGTAACAGATACGCAGTATTTT
TRBJ1-2 TRBD1 once TRBV28 CASSDPKPTTGGNYGYTF TGTGCCAGCAGTGACCCCAAACCTACGACAGGGGGTAACTATGGCTACACCTTC
TRBJ1-5 NA NA TRBV9 CASSPDQDQPQHF TGTGCCAGCAGCCCCGATCAGGATCAGCCCCAGCATTTT
TRBJ2-1 TRBD1 NA TRBV9 CASSKTGISSYNEQFF TGTGCCAGCAGCAAGACAGGGATTTCTTCCTACAATGAGCAGTTCTTC
TRBJ2-3 NA NA TRBV28 CASTPGQAGSTQYF TGTGCCAGCACACCAGGGCAGGCCGGGAGTACGCAGTATTTT
TRBJ2-1 NA NA TRBV12-5 CASGLPPYNEQFF TGTGCTAGTGGTTTGCCCCCATACAATGAGCAGTTCTTC
TRBJ1-2 NA NA TRBV7-3 CASSPEFRGNAGYTF TGTGCCAGCAGCCCGGAATTTAGGGGAAATGCGGGCTACACCTTC
TRBJ2-3 NA NA TRBV19 CASSFLTTESDTQYF TGTGCCAGTAGTTTTCTAACTACCGAATCAGATACGCAGTATTTT
TRBJ2-2 TRBD2 NA TRBV19 CASISGGVGGELFF TGTGCCAGTATTTCGGGAGGGGTTGGCGGGGAGCTGTTTTTT
TRBJ2-7 TRBD2 NA TRBV25-1 CASSSRLAGGINEQYF TGTGCCAGCAGTTCCCGACTAGCGGGAGGGATAAACGAGCAGTACTTC
TRBJ2-7 NA NA TRBV7-9 CASSVSGYEQYF TGTGCCAGCAGCGTCAGTGGCTACGAGCAGTACTTC
TRBJ2-2 TRBD1 many TRBV11-1 CASSRNPGQYTGELFF TGTGCCAGCAGCCGGAACCCGGGACAGTACACCGGGGAGCTGTTTTTT
TRBJ2-5 NA NA TRBV5-1 CASSSTGSFVETQYF TGCGCCAGCAGCAGTACAGGGAGCTTTGTGGAGACCCAGTACTTC
TRBJ2-4 TRBD1 NA TRBV5-1 CASSSDREDIQYF TGTGCCAGCAGTTCGGACAGGGAAGACATTCAGTACTTC
TRBJ2-1 NA once TRBV2 CASRRVSYNEQFF TGTGCCAGCAGGAGGGTGTCCTACAATGAGCAGTTCTTC
TRBJ2-3 TRBD1 few TRBV19 CASSAYQGAGRDTQYF TGTGCCAGTAGTGCCTACCAGGGGGCCGGCCGGGATACGCAGTATTTT
TRBJ2-7 TRBD1 NA TRBV16 CASSPGARQGYEQYF TGTGCCAGCAGCCCTGGGGCTCGACAGGGCTACGAGCAGTACTTC
TRBJ1-1 NA few TRBV6-5 CASMQGNLLNTEAFF TGTGCCAGCATGCAGGGTAACCTTCTGAACACTGAAGCTTTCTTT
TRBJ1-1 NA once TRBV6-4 CASSPDTGGTEAFF TGTGCCAGCAGCCCGGACACCGGGGGAACTGAAGCTTTCTTT
TRBJ1-1 NA NA TRBV27 CASSFDITNTEAFF TGTGCCAGCAGTTTCGACATAACGAACACTGAAGCTTTCTTT
TRBJ2-5 NA NA TRBV28 CASSSKETQYF TGTGCCAGCAGTTCAAAAGAGACCCAGTACTTC
TRBJ1-4 TRBD1 NA TRBV30 CAWRITGTGAEKLFF TGTGCCTGGAGAATTACCGGGACAGGGGCTGAAAAACTGTTTTTT
TRBJ1-3 NA few TRBV5-1 CASSGQPSQSGNTIYF TGCGCCAGCAGCGGACAACCGTCCCAGTCTGGAAACACCATATATTTT
TRBJ2-2 TRBD1 NA TRBV2 CASSVGTANTGELFF TGTGCCAGCAGTGTAGGGACAGCGAACACCGGGGAGCTGTTTTTT
TRBJ1-5 NA NA TRBV30 CAWSQGVGQPQHF TGTGCCTGGAGCCAAGGGGTGGGTCAGCCCCAGCATTTT
TRBJ1-1 NA NA TRBV6-5 CASSYSSGNAAFF TGTGCCAGCAGTTACTCGTCGGGAAACGCAGCTTTCTTT
TRBJ2-1 TRBD2 NA TRBV10-3 CAISESGTSGSGNNEQFF TGTGCCATCAGTGAGTCAGGAACTAGCGGGAGTGGAAACAATGAGCAGTTCTTC
TRBJ2-3 TRBD2 few TRBV6-4 CASRNSQAGVTDTQYF TGTGCCAGCAGGAACTCCCAGGCGGGGGTCACAGATACGCAGTATTTT
TRBJ2-2 NA NA TRBV6-1 CASRASRVRELFF TGTGCCAGCAGGGCTAGCCGGGTTAGGGAGCTGTTTTTT
TRBJ2-1 TRBD2 NA TRBV5-4 CASSLQGVERDPAQFF TGTGCCAGCAGCTTGCAAGGAGTGGAGCGGGACCCGGCACAGTTCTTC
TRBJ1-5 NA NA TRBV5-6 CASSLSGGSGQPQHF TGCGCCAGCAGCTTGTCCGGGGGAAGTGGTCAGCCCCAGCATTTT